The rows below give T cell receptor beta chains drawn from one sample of a study of cytomegalovirus exposure and HLA in healthy donors. Some clones are missing from TCRdb's copy, which holds only in-frame ones; the method was immunoSEQ multiplex PCR. The sample lists about 240,000 clones; just under 90% were seen once. Input material: PBMCs. These receptors were taken from a man between 18 and 29 years old in good health and CMV-seronegative. Both conserved end residues are part of each CDR3. The D gene is left open where the match is weak. Only part of the rows carry a size: once, few, many, or a class if the clone is expanded.

NA	TRBD2	TRBV5-4	TRBJ2-2	CASTPWLAETGELFF	TGTGCCAGCACCCCGTGGCTAGCGGAGACCGGGGAGCTGTTTTTT
NA	TRBD1	TRBV9	TRBJ2-3	CASSGDRGRTDTQYF	TGTGCCAGCAGCGGGGACAGGGGAAGAACAGATACGCAGTATTTT
NA	NA	TRBV21-1	TRBJ2-7	CASSNQPILGTDFPEQYF	TGTGCCAGCAGCAATCAACCTATCCTCGGGACAGATTTCCCCGAGCAGTACTTC
NA	TRBD2	TRBV13	TRBJ2-1	CASSVNGGNEQFF	TGTGCCAGCAGCGTAAACGGGGGGAATGAGCAGTTCTTC
once	NA	TRBV30	TRBJ2-7	CAWSRDTPYEQYF	TGTGCCTGGAGTCGGGACACCCCCTACGAGCAGTACTTC
once	TRBD2	TRBV7-3	TRBJ2-7	CASSLGLAGMYEQYF	TGTGCCAGCAGCTTGGGCCTAGCGGGAATGTACGAGCAGTACTTC
NA	NA	TRBV19	TRBJ1-2	CASSILSGDYGYTF	TGTGCCAGTAGTATTTTGTCAGGGGACTATGGCTACACCTTC
NA	TRBD2	TRBV30	TRBJ2-1	CAWNHAAGLAGGPRHEQFF	TGTGCCTGGAATCATGCAGCGGGACTAGCGGGAGGGCCGCGTCATGAGCAGTTCTTC
NA	NA	TRBV28	TRBJ1-4	CASRHPTNEKLFF	TGTGCCAGTCGACACCCAACCAATGAAAAACTGTTTTTT
NA	TRBD2	TRBV27	TRBJ2-1	CASSPGTSGTSEQFF	TGTGCCAGCAGCCCCGGGACTAGCGGAACCTCCGAGCAGTTCTTC
NA	NA	TRBV23-1	TRBJ1-5	CASRHNQPQHF	TGCGCCAGCAGACATAATCAGCCCCAGCATTTT
NA	NA	TRBV27	TRBJ1-4	CASCRGGREKLFF	TGTGCCAGTTGCCGAGGGGGACGGGAAAAACTGTTTTTT
NA	TRBD2	TRBV4-3	TRBJ2-1	CATSSGSAGVNEQFF	TGCGCCACCAGCAGTGGATCAGCGGGAGTAAATGAGCAGTTCTTC
NA	TRBD1	TRBV6-6	TRBJ2-5	CASSYRSTGGETQYF	TGTGCCAGCAGTTACCGCTCGACAGGGGGAGAGACCCAGTACTTC
NA	NA	TRBV6-1	TRBJ2-5	CASTRLGAGGETQYF	TGTGCCAGCACCAGATTGGGGGCGGGTGGGGAGACCCAGTACTTC
NA	TRBD1	TRBV6-5	TRBJ1-6	CASRLRPQGALHF	TGTGCCAGCAGACTTAGGCCACAGGGGGCCCTCCACTTT
NA	NA	TRBV28	TRBJ1-2	CASSSAGGYGYTF	TGTGCCAGCAGTTCCGCGGGGGGCTATGGCTACACCTTC